Following are 23 T cell receptor beta chains from one sample sequenced in a study of T cells after yellow fever vaccination. One entry per CDR3 protein, called by TCRdb with MiXCR from the 5' RACE reads. The data contain some 320,000 distinct CDR3 sequences, 8.7% of them singletons. The specimen comprised PBMCs, sampled on the day of the first yellow fever vaccination. The receptors were sampled from a man aged 18 to 30 who received the YFV17D yellow fever vaccine.

The chain uses TRBV19 and TRBJ2-2; D remains unclear. CDR1 and CDR2 from the germline V gene are LNHDA and SQIVND (reference sequence). V gave up 5 bases and J gave up 7 bases, with 8 bases separating them. The length of the CDR3 is 12 residues. The CDR3 nucleotides read TGTGCCAGTAGTCTTCAAATCGGGGAGCTGTTTTTT. It yields the protein CASSLQIGELFF.

In its sample, this clonotype was seen a few times. The V and J genes are TRBV6-1 and TRBJ2-7, with D perhaps matching TRBD2 (6 bases). Trimming cost V 8 bases and J 3 bases, with 17 bases left between them. The CDR3 totals 14 residues. Germline-derived CDR1 and CDR2 are MNHNS and SASEGT. This CDR3 is CASSLQGGNYEQYV. DNA of the CDR3: TGTGCCAGCTCCCTTCAGGGAGGAAACTACGAGCAGTACGTC.

This clonotype was observed a few times. The chain couples TRBV7-2 to TRBJ1-4; TRBD1 might be the D (6 bases). The germline CDR1 and CDR2 sequences are SGHTA and FQGNSA. CDR3 length equals 17 residues. V lost 5 bases and J lost 7, with 23 bases in between. CDR3: CASSLSSGGQGGEKLFF. CDR3 nucleotides: TGTGCCAGCAGCCTTAGCTCGGGGGGCCAAGGGGGTGAAAAACTGTTTTTT.

This clonotype was recorded a few times. The CDR3 loop reads CSARDSRGETEAFF. The CDR3 DNA follows: TGCAGTGCTAGAGATTCCAGGGGAGAGACTGAAGCTTTCTTT. The chain has TRBV20-1 and TRBJ1-1; weak D call: TRBD1 (6 bases). V was trimmed by 0 bases and J by 5 bases, leaving 13 bases between them. Germline V gives CDR1 DFQATT, CDR2 SNEGSKA (reference sequence). The length of the CDR3 is 14 residues.

This clonotype showed up many times. The chain is built from TRBV12-3 or TRBV12-4 and TRBJ1-6, with 9 bases lining up with TRBD1. Losses at the gene ends were 5 bases for V and 10 bases for J; bases not matched to a gene: 9. The length of the CDR3 is 15 residues. CDR3: CASSLHPTGGSPLHF. The CDR3 coding sequence is TGTGCCAGCAGTCTCCACCCGACAGGGGGATCACCCCTCCACTTT.

In its sample, this clonotype was seen a few times. V is TRBV2 and J is TRBJ2-5; 9 bases map to TRBD2. V gave up 5 bases and J gave up 3 bases; unmatched junction bases: 10. The CDR3 consists of 16 residues. CDR1 and CDR2 from the germline V gene are SNHLY and FYNNEI. The DNA of the CDR3 is TGTGCCAGCAGTTCCCAGCGGGGGGACCCCAAAGAGACCCAGTACTTC. This sequence encodes CASSSQRGDPKETQYF.

This clonotype was recorded many times. This chain uses TRBV7-9 with TRBJ2-7; possible D gene TRBD2, 5 bases. The CDR3 loop spans 13 amino acids. The germline V gene has CDR1 SEHNR and CDR2 FQNEAQ (reference sequence). Deletions cut 5 bases from V and 2 bases from J, with 10 bases between. The CDR3 region has the DNA TGTGCCAGCAGCGCAGGACTTCCCTACGAGCAGTACTTC. This sequence encodes CASSAGLPYEQYF.

This clonotype was seen only a few times. This rearrangement joins TRBV20-1 to TRBJ2-5, with TRBD1 as a possible D gene (8 bases). This CDR3 spans 15 amino acids. Trimming stripped 5 bases from V and 5 bases from J, with 21 bases between. CDR1 DFQATT and CDR2 SNEGSKA come from the germline V gene (reference sequence). This CDR3 reads CSASNYRGGRETQYF. For the CDR3, the DNA is TGCAGTGCTTCGAACTACAGGGGGGGGAGGGAGACCCAGTACTTC.

This clonotype occurred a few times. This chain connects TRBV28 to TRBJ2-7; 7 nucleotides agree with TRBD1. The CDR3 extends over 15 amino acids. The trim removed 6 bases at V and 2 bases at J, leaving 10 bases unmatched. CDR1 and CDR2 (germline): MDHEN, SYDVKM. This chain's CDR3 is CASRPSPGQTYEQYV. For the CDR3, the DNA is TGTGCCAGCAGACCCTCTCCGGGACAGACCTACGAGCAGTACGTC.

This chain connects TRBV7-5 to TRBJ2-5; TRBD2 reflects the table's D call only, with no check against the DNA. TRBV7-5 is a recognized pseudogene. CDR3 size: 20 residues. DNA for the CDR3: TGTATCCCTCTGCCTGCTGCACGCGAACAAAAGCGGGGGGGACAAGAGACCCAGTACTTC. Translated, it gives CIPLPAAREQKRGGQETQYF.

The V and J genes are TRBV7-6 and TRBJ2-5; 14 bases align to TRBD2. The CDR3 sequence is 17 residues long. Germline lookup yields CDR1 SGHVS and CDR2 FNYEAQ. V dropped 6 bases and J dropped 3; count of bases not matched to a gene: 9. This CDR3 is CASSPGLAGDSEETQYF. DNA for the CDR3: TGTGCCAGCAGTCCGGGACTAGCGGGAGATTCAGAAGAGACCCAGTACTTC.

V and J are TRBV27 and TRBJ2-7; no definite D call. The CDR3 consists of 12 residues. V lost 4 bases, J lost 6 bases, and 10 bases lay in between. Germline V gives CDR1 MNHEY, CDR2 SMNVEV (reference sequence). The CDR3 spells CASSSGLSEQYF. CDR3 nucleotides: TGTGCCAGCAGTTCAGGCCTAAGCGAGCAGTACTTC.

A few counts support this clonotype. The chain employs TRBV11-2 and TRBJ2-2; 11 nucleotides match TRBD2. CDR3 size: 15 residues. The germline V gene has CDR1 SGHAT and CDR2 FQNNGV. The V segment lost 5 bases and the J segment 5 bases; nucleotides outside the gene matches: 4. The CDR3 DNA is TGTGCCAGCAGCACCACTAGCGGGGGTACCGGGGAGCTGTTTTTT. It codes for CASSTTSGGTGELFF.

This clonotype occurred a few times. The V gene is TRBV5-1, the J gene TRBJ2-5; possibly TRBD2 for D (5 bases). V dropped 6 bases and J dropped 1 base, with 13 bases sitting between them. The CDR3 loop spans 14 amino acids. Germline V gene sequence: CDR1 SGHRS, CDR2 YFSETQ. The CDR3 loop reads CASTPGSTQETQYF. The CDR3 bases are TGCGCCAGCACACCGGGAAGTACCCAAGAGACCCAGTACTTC.

This clonotype has a handful of counts. V gene TRBV12-3 or TRBV12-4 combines with J gene TRBJ1-6, with TRBD1 as a possible D gene (5 bases). V shed 4 bases and J shed 5 bases, with 12 bases lying between them. The CDR3 spans 15 residues. The chain's CDR3 is CASSSGDGDNSPLHF. CDR3 nucleotides: TGTGCCAGCAGTTCTGGGGACGGTGATAATTCACCCCTCCACTTT.

This clonotype was recorded many times. CDR3 in DNA: TGTGCCAGCAGTCTAGAGGGGAATTCACCCCTCCACTTT. Protein: CASSLEGNSPLHF. The chain is built from TRBV7-9 and TRBJ1-6, with D possibly matching TRBD1 (5 bases). V was trimmed by 6 bases and J by 7 bases, leaving 10 bases between them. The CDR3 is 13 residues long. Germline V CDR1 and CDR2: SEHNR, FQNEAQ (reference sequence). The full variable domain, its missing parts supplied by reference TRBV7-9 and TRBJ1-6, is DTGVSQNPRHKITKRGQNVTFRCDPISEHNRLYWYRQTLGQGPEFLTYFQNEAQLEKSRLLSDRFSAERPKGSFSTLEIQRTEQGDSAMYLCASSLEGNSPLHFGNGTRLTVT.

This chain uses TRBV5-1 with TRBJ2-3; D not resolved. The CDR3 runs to 14 residues. Germline V gives CDR1 SGHRS, CDR2 YFSETQ. V was pared by 0 bases and J by 2 bases, with 7 bases between. The CDR3 DNA is TGCGCCAGCAGCTTGGCCCTTAACACAGATACGCAGTATTTT. Protein sequence: CASSLALNTDTQYF.

This chain uses TRBV5-6 with TRBJ1-6; 9 bases are a match to TRBD1. The CDR3 is 16 residues long. V shed 0 bases, J shed 9 bases, and the junction held 7 bases outside the gene matches. From germline, CDR1 is SGHDT and CDR2 YYEEEE. CDR3 amino acids: CASSLVWTGVGSPLHF. CDR3 in DNA: TGTGCCAGCAGCTTGGTCTGGACAGGGGTCGGTTCACCCCTCCACTTT.

The CDR3, as DNA: TGCGCCAGCAGCCCCCGGGACACAGATACGCAGTATTTT. It encodes CASSPRDTDTQYF. V is TRBV5-1 and J is TRBJ2-3, with TRBD2 as a possible D gene (5 bases). The length of the CDR3 is 13 residues. V lost 4 bases and J 2 bases, leaving 8 bases between the germline ends. Germline CDR1 SGHRS, CDR2 YFSETQ.

Many counts were recorded for this clonotype. This chain connects TRBV3-1 to TRBJ1-1, with 9 positions matching TRBD1. CDR3 size: 13 residues. V lost 4 bases and J lost 6; bases outside the gene matches: 3. CDR1 and CDR2 (germline): LGHDT, YNNKEL (reference sequence). DNA for the CDR3: TGTGCCAGCAGCCGGGACAGGGTGTCTGAAGCTTTCTTT. Protein: CASSRDRVSEAFF.

The CDR3 DNA reads TGTGCCAGCAGAACGCCGAGCCTAGGGGAAACTCACACTGAAGCTTTCTTT. Protein: CASRTPSLGETHTEAFF. V gene TRBV6-2 or TRBV6-3 combines with J gene TRBJ1-1; a possible D gene is TRBD1 (5 bases). Trimming stripped 6 bases from V and 3 bases from J, with 23 bases between. From germline, CDR1 is MNHEY and CDR2 SVGEGT. CDR3 length: 17 amino acids.

This clonotype was seen many times. The gene calls are TRBV28 and TRBJ1-2, with D tentatively TRBD1 (6 bases). CDR3 length: 14 residues. The ends were cut back, 7 bases at V and 2 bases at J, with 14 bases in the middle. The germline CDR1 and CDR2 sequences are MDHEN and SYDVKM. The CDR3, as DNA: TGTGCCAGCACCGCCGGCGGGACAAACTATGGCTACACCTTC. Translating gives CASTAGGTNYGYTF.

A remark on this clonotype: One end of the junction fails to match germline, which may point to a read error. V is TRBV7-2 and J is TRBJ2-1; perhaps D is TRBD1 or TRBD2 (5 bases each). This CDR3 comprises 12 residues. Germline V gene lookup returns CDR1 SGHTA and CDR2 FQGNSA. This CDR3 reads CASSSGRNELFF. Here the CDR3 DNA reads TGTGCCAGCAGCTCGGGACGGAATGAGCTGTTCTTC.